The entry below gives a single T cell receptor (beta chain) sequence along with its context. The antigen is not known. These data come from a study of cytomegalovirus exposure and HLA in healthy donors. The PCR employed 60 Vbeta primers together with 13 Jbeta primers. Using immunoSEQ multiplex PCR, the repertoire was profiled, and TCRdb retains in-frame clones only, with some absent. The sample has about 190,000 clones, over 80% seen once. Overall study findings and caveats: Follow-up analysis later connected one missense variant in DCLRE1C with trimming of TCR beta V- and J-genes. HLA allele associations emerged for some 16,000 TCR beta sequences in a later analysis, at 0.05 false discovery rate.

The trim removed 3 bases at V and 1 base at J, leaving 8 bases unmatched. CDR1 LNHDA and CDR2 SQIVND come from the germline V gene (reference sequence). This CDR3 is 16 amino acids long. The sample comprised PBMCs. The chain joins TRBV19 to TRBJ2-5; 7 bases are shared with TRBD1. This receptor was taken from a man under 40 in good health and CMV-seronegative. This CDR3 reads CASSMGRGRIQETQYF. CDR3 in DNA: TGTGCCAGTAGTATGGGAAGGGGGCGGATCCAAGAGACCCAGTACTTC.